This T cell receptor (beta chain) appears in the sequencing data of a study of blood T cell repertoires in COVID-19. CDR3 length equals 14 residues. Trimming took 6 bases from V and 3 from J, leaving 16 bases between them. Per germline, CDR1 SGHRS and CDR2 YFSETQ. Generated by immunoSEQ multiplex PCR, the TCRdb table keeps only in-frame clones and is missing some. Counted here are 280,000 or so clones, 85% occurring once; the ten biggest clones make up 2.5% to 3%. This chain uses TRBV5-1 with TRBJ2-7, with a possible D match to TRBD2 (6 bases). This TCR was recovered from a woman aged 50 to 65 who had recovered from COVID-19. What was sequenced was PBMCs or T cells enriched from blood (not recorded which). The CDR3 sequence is CASTQGLSDYEQYF. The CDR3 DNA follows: TGCGCCAGCACCCAGGGACTCTCGGACTACGAGCAGTACTTC.